This T cell receptor (beta chain) was sequenced in a study of blood T cell repertoires in COVID-19. Turning to the study itself: Collection of acute and convalescent COVID-19 samples took place in the United States, Italy and Spain. Sources were T cells, B-cell-depleted T cells, or PBMCs; the material itself was cDNA or gDNA.

The authors' processing: Counts of nucleated cells, estimated from reference gene primer amplification, were obtained. Clones were read by immunoSEQ multiplex PCR, and TCRdb kept only the in-frame ones, dropping some. V, J and clone size are those of that table, while D and trimming were read from the DNA. This table holds 20,000 to 25,000 clones, around 90% found once. For this clone: Its ends do not fully match the called genes, so a read error is possible.

Germline-derived CDR1 and CDR2 are SGHRS and YFSETQ. The CDR3 runs 13 residues. The sequence derives from a woman aged 70 to 79 with active COVID-19. What was sequenced was peripheral blood. This chain joins TRBV5-1 and TRBJ1-4; D unclear. CDR3 residues: CANSFSPGRKLFF. Here the CDR3 DNA reads TGCGCCAACAGCTTTTCCCCGGGGAGAAAACTGTTTTTT.